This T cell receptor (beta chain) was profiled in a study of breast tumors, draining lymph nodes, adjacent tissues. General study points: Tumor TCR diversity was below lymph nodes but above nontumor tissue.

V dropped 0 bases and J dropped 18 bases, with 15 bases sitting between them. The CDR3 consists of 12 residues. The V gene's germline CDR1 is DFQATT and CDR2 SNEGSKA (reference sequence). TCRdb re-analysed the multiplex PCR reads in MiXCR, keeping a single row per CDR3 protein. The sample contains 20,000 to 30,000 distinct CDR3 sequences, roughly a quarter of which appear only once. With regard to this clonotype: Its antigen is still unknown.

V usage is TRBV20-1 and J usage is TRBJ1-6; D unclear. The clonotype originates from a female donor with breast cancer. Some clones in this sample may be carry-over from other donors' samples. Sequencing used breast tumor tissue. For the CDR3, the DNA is TGCAGTGCTAGAGAACGCCGGGTTGTGGACCACTTT. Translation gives CSARERRVVDHF.